This passage covers 13 T cell receptor beta chains from one sample sequenced in a study of T cell responses to AZD1222 COVID-19 vaccine. Some clones are missing from TCRdb's copy, which holds only in-frame ones; the method was immunoSEQ multiplex PCR. The data contain about 99,000 clones, 70% to 90% of them singletons. Material: peripheral blood, obtained on day 0 of AZD1222 vaccination. The origin of the receptors is an adult in good health.

V gene TRBV6-1 combines with J gene TRBJ1-3; D remains unclear. V gave up 3 bases and J gave up 0 bases, with 9 bases separating them. This CDR3 contains 15 residues. Looked up from germline, CDR1 is MNHNS and CDR2 is SASEGT. In nucleotides, the CDR3 is TGTGCCAGCAGTGACCTTATACACTCTGGAAACACCATATATTTT. This translates into CASSDLIHSGNTIYF.

This clone has only a few counts. The J gene is TRBJ2-1, the V gene TRBV7-9, with 8 bases that match TRBD1. V trimming: 4 bases; J trimming: 1 base; junction bases outside the gene matches: 6. Germline-derived CDR1 and CDR2 are SEHNR and FQNEAQ (reference sequence). CDR3 length: 16 residues. CDR3: CASSSLTGDSYNEQFF. The CDR3 bases are TGTGCCAGCAGCTCGTTGACAGGGGATTCCTACAATGAGCAGTTCTTC. The variable domain in full, completed from reference TRBV7-9 and TRBJ2-1, reads DTGVSQNPRHKITKRGQNVTFRCDPISEHNRLYWYRQTLGQGPEFLTYFQNEAQLEKSRLLSDRFSAERPKGSFSTLEIQRTEQGDSAMYLCASSSLTGDSYNEQFFGPGTRLTVL.

CDR3 amino acids: CASSYSGKQNYGYTF. The CDR3, as DNA: TGTGCCAGCAGTTACTCAGGGAAGCAGAACTATGGCTACACCTTC. The V and J genes are TRBV6-2 or TRBV6-3 and TRBJ1-2, with unresolved D. CDR1 MNHEY and CDR2 SVGEGT come from the germline V gene. V dropped 0 bases and J dropped 2 bases, with 10 bases sitting between them. The CDR3 is made up of 15 amino acids.

The chain couples TRBV6-1 to TRBJ2-3, with 7 bases that match TRBD2. Per the germline V gene, CDR1 is MNHNS and CDR2 is SASEGT. Trimming took 5 bases from V and 2 from J; bases not matched to a gene: 7. The CDR3 contains 15 residues. This CDR3 reads CASSSTSWNTDTQYF. For the CDR3, the DNA is TGTGCCAGCAGTTCGACTAGCTGGAACACAGATACGCAGTATTTT.

The chain is built from TRBV9 and TRBJ1-4; no reliable D call. The germline V gene has CDR1 SGDLS and CDR2 YYNGEE. Trimming took off 7 bases at V and 0 bases at J, with 7 bases between the two ends. The CDR3 totals 13 residues. CDR3 amino acids: CASSRATNEKLFF. For the CDR3, the DNA is TGTGCCAGCTCAAGAGCAACTAATGAAAAACTGTTTTTT.

The gene calls are TRBV6-2 or TRBV6-3 and TRBJ2-3; 8 positions match TRBD1. This CDR3 contains 12 residues. V lost 5 bases, J lost 5 bases, and 0 bases stayed unmatched. Germline V gene sequence: CDR1 MNHEY, CDR2 SVGEGT. CDR3 sequence reads: CASSTGGDTQYF. In DNA, the CDR3 is TGTGCCAGCAGTACAGGGGGAGATACGCAGTATTTT.

In its sample, this clone was seen once. V is TRBV6-6 and J is TRBJ2-3; 8 bases map to TRBD2. V gave up 9 bases and J gave up 3 bases; unmatched junction bases: 5. In germline, CDR1 is MNHNY, CDR2 SVGAGI (reference sequence). This CDR3 comprises 13 residues. CDR3 DNA sequence: TGTGCCAGTATTCGGGGGGGGACAGATACGCAGTATTTT. Its translation: CASIRGGTDTQYF.

In this sample, this clone turned up once. This chain uses TRBV6-2 or TRBV6-3 with TRBJ1-2, with TRBD1 as a possible D gene (5 bases). Germline CDR1 is MNHEY and CDR2 is SVGEGT. The V and J ends lost 4 bases and 6 bases respectively, with 9 bases between them. The CDR3 runs 12 residues. CDR3 nucleotide sequence: TGTGCCAGCAGTTTCGGGACTCATGGCTACACCTTC. Protein product: CASSFGTHGYTF.

The rearrangement joins TRBV19 to TRBJ2-7, with 12 bases identical to TRBD2. This CDR3 has 13 amino acids. After removal of 3 bases from V and 10 bases from J, the junction contained 4 bases not matched to a gene. Germline CDR1 is LNHDA and CDR2 is SQIVND (reference sequence). CDR3 nucleotide sequence: TGTGCCAGTAGTATCACGACTAGCGGGGGACAGTACTTC. It is translated as CASSITTSGGQYF.

The chain combines TRBV9 with TRBJ2-1, with TRBD1 identical over 11 bases. Per the germline V gene, CDR1 is SGDLS and CDR2 is YYNGEE. The trim removed 4 bases at V and 8 bases at J, leaving 8 bases unmatched. The CDR3 has 15 residues. Here the CDR3 DNA reads TGTGCCAGCAGCACCGGACAGGGGGCAATCGATGAGCAGTTCTTC. Residues: CASSTGQGAIDEQFF.

The chain joins TRBV4-3 to TRBJ2-2; 11 positions agree with TRBD2. This CDR3 comprises 19 residues. Germline CDR1 and CDR2: LGHNA and YSLEER. Trimming at V came to 2 bases and at J to 0 bases, leaving 8 bases not matched to a gene. The CDR3 sequence: CASSQFAGTSGSNTGELFF. DNA for the CDR3: TGCGCCAGCAGCCAATTTGCTGGGACTAGCGGTTCGAACACCGGGGAGCTGTTTTTT.

The chain has TRBV3-1 (or the pseudogene TRBV3-2) and TRBJ1-6, with 7 bases fitting TRBD1. This CDR3 is built from 14 residues. Germline CDR1 and CDR2: LGHDT and YNNKEL (reference sequence). Germline trimming cut 6 bases from V and 5 bases from J; bases unmatched to any gene: 4. Here the CDR3 reads CASRRQGDNSPLHF. CDR3 DNA sequence: TGTGCCAGCAGGAGACAGGGAGATAATTCACCCCTCCACTTT.

J is TRBJ2-1 and V is TRBV11-3; 9 positions agree with TRBD2. Germline V lookup: CDR1 SGHNT, CDR2 YENEEA. This CDR3 region has 12 residues. V trimming: 6 bases; J trimming: 15 bases; junction bases outside the gene matches: 9. This CDR3 reads CASSVAGAPRFF. The CDR3 nucleotides are TGTGCCAGCAGTGTAGCGGGAGCCCCCAGGTTCTTC. Full variable domain (rest looked up from reference TRBV11-3 and TRBJ2-1): EAGVVQSPRYKIIEKKQPVAFWCNPISGHNTLYWYLQNLGQGPELLIRYENEEAVDDSQLPKDRFSAERLKGVDSTLKIQPAELGDSAVYLCASSVAGAPRFFGPGTRLTVL.